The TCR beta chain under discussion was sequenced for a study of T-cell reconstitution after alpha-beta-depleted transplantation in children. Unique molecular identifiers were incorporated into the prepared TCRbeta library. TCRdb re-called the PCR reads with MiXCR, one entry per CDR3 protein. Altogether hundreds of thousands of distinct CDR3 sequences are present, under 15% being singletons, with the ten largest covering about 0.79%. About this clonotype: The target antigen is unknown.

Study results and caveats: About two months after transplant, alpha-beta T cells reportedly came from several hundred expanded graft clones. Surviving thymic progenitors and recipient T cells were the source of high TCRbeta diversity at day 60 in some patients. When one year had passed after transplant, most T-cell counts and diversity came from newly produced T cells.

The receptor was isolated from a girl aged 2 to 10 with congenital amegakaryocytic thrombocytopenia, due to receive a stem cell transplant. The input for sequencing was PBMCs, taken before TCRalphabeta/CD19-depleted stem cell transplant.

CDR3 in DNA: TGTGCCAGCAGCTTGGGACTTTTGCCCGCCTACGAGCAGTACTTC. It yields the protein CASSLGLLPAYEQYF. The rearrangement uses TRBV11-2 and TRBJ2-7; TRBD2 is a possible D gene (6 bases). Per germline, CDR1 SGHAT and CDR2 FQNNGV. V was pared by 3 bases and J by 2 bases, with 14 bases between. The CDR3 is 15 residues long.